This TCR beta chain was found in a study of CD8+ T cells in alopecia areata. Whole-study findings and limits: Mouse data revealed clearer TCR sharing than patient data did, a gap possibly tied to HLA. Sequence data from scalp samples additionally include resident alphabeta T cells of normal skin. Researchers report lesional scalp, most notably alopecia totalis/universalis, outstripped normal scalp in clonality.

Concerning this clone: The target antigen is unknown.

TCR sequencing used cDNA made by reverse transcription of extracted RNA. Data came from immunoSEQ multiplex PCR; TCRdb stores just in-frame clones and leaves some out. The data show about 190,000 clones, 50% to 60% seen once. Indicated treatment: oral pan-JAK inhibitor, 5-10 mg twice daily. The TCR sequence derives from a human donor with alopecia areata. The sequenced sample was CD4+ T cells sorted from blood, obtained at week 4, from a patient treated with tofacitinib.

Here the CDR3 reads CAWSWHGRDTEAFF. The CDR3 DNA is TGTGCCTGGAGTTGGCATGGGAGGGACACTGAAGCTTTCTTT. This chain joins TRBV30 and TRBJ1-1; D remains unclear. Germline V gene data show CDR1 as GTSNPN and CDR2 as SVGIG (reference sequence). CDR3 length equals 14 residues. The germline V and J ends were trimmed by 2 bases and 3 bases, with 13 bases remaining between them.